The sequence of this TCR beta chain was determined in a study of cytomegalovirus exposure and HLA in healthy donors. About the study: Unique TCR beta sequences numbering approximately 100 million came from approximately 180 million T cells in an earlier analysis. Assignment to the Caucasian-associated ancestry cluster applied to around four fifths of the roughly 420 genotyped donors. From donors who were HLA-typed, an early data release held 80 million to 95 million unique TCRs.

Amplification used 60 Vbeta primers and 13 Jbeta primers. Produced via immunoSEQ multiplex PCR; TCRdb's table is partial and in-frame only. This sample yields over 150,000 clones, of which 75% to 85% are seen a single time; 6% to 7.5% belongs to the top ten. General study findings and limits: As confirmed in vitro, a few CMV-associated chains were specific for CMV antigens.

Germline-derived CDR1 and CDR2 are SGHRS and YFSETQ. V gave up 2 bases and J gave up 0 bases, with 17 bases separating them. The CDR3 has 18 residues. Points on this clone: Antigen: not known.

This TCR came from a man under 40 in good health and CMV-seropositive. This chain links TRBV5-1 with TRBJ1-4, with D perhaps TRBD1 (5 bases). Material for sequencing was PBMCs. CDR3 nucleotide sequence: TGCGCCAGCAGCTTCGCCGGGGGACCCGGGGCAACTAATGAAAAACTGTTTTTT. It codes for CASSFAGGPGATNEKLFF. Supplemented by reference TRBV5-1 and TRBJ1-4, the full variable domain reads KAGVTQTPRYLIKTRGQQVTLSCSPISGHRSVSWYQQTPGQGLQFLFEYFSETQRNKGNFPGRFSGRQFSNSRSEMNVSTLELGDSALYLCASSFAGGPGATNEKLFFGSGTQLSVL.